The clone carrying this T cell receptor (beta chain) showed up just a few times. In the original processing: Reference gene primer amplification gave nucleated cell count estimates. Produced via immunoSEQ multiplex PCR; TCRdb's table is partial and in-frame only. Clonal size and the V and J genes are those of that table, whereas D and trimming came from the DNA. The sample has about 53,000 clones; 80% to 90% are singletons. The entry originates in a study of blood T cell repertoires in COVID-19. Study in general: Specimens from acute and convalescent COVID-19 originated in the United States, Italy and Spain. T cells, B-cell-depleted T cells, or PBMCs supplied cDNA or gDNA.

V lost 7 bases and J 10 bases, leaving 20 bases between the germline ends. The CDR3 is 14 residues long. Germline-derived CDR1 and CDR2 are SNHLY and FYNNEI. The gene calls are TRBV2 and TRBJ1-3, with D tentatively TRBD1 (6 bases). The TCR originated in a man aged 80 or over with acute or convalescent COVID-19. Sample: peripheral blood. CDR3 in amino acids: CASKGAGVLRTIYF. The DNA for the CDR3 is TGTGCCAGCAAAGGCGCAGGGGTCCTAAGGACCATATATTTT.